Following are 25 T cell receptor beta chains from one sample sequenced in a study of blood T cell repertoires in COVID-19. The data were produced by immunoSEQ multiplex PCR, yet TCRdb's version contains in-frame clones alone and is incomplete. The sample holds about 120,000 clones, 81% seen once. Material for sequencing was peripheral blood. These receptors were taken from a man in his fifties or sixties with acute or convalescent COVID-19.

DNA of the CDR3: TGTGCCAGCAGCCCAAGCCAGGGGCGGGAAGCTTTCTTT. This sequence encodes CASSPSQGREAFF. The chain combines TRBV12-3 or TRBV12-4 with TRBJ1-1; TRBD1 might be the D (6 bases). Trimming removed 6 bases from V and 8 bases from J, with 16 bases in between. The CDR3 spans 13 residues.

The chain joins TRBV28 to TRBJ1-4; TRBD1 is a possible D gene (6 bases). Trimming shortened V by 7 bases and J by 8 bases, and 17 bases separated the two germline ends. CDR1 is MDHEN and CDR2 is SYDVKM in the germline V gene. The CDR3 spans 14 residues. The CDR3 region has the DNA TGTGCCAGCACCCAAGGGGGGGTAGGGGAAAAACTGTTTTTT. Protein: CASTQGGVGEKLFF.

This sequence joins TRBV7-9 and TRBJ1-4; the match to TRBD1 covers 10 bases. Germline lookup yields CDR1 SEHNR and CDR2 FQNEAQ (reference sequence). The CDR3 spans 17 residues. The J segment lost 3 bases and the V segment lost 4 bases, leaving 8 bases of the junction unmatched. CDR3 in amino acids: CASSSLKGTGANEKLFF. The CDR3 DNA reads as TGTGCCAGCAGCTCACTTAAGGGGACAGGGGCTAATGAAAAACTGTTTTTT.

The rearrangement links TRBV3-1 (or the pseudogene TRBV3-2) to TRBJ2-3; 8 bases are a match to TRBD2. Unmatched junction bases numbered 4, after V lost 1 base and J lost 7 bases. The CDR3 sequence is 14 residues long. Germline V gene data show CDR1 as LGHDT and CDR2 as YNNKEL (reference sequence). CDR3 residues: CASSQGLASHTQYF. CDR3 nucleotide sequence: TGTGCCAGCAGCCAAGGACTAGCGTCCCATACGCAGTATTTT.

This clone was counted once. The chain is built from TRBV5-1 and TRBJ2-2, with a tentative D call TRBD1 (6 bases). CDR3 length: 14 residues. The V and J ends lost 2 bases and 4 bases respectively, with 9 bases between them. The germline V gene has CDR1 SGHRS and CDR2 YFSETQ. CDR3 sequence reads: CASSFDRPTGELFF. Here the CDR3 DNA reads TGCGCCAGCAGCTTCGACAGGCCCACCGGGGAGCTGTTTTTT. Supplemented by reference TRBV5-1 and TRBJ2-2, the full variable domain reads KAGVTQTPRYLIKTRGQQVTLSCSPISGHRSVSWYQQTPGQGLQFLFEYFSETQRNKGNFPGRFSGRQFSNSRSEMNVSTLELGDSALYLCASSFDRPTGELFFGEGSRLTVL.

The DNA for the CDR3 is TGCGCCAGCAGCTTGGAAACTGTGGCTTTCTTT. Protein: CASSLETVAFF. V and J are TRBV5-1 and TRBJ1-1, with D unclear. This CDR3 contains 11 residues. The germline V and J ends were trimmed by 0 bases and 11 bases, with 8 bases remaining between them. Germline values: CDR1 SGHRS, CDR2 YFSETQ.

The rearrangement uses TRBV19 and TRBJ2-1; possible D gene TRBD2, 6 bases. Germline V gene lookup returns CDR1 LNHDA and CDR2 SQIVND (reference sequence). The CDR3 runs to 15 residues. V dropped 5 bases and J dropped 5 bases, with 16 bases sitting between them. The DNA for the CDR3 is TGTGCCAGTAGTCCTCCCCGATTAGCGGACAATGAGCAGTTCTTC. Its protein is CASSPPRLADNEQFF.

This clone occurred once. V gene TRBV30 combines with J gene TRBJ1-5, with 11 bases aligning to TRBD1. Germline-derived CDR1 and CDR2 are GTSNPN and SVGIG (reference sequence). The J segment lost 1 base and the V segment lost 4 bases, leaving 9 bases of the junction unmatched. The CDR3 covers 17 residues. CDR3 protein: CAWTHRTGGLSNQPQHF. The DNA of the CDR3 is TGTGCCTGGACTCATAGGACAGGGGGCTTAAGCAATCAGCCCCAGCATTTT.

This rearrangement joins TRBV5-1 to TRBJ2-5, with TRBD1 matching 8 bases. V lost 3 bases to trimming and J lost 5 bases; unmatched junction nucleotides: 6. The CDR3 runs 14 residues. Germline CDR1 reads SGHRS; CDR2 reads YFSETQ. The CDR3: CASSSDRVGETQYF. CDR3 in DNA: TGCGCCAGCAGCTCGGACAGGGTGGGTGAGACCCAGTACTTC. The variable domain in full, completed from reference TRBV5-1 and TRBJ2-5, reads KAGVTQTPRYLIKTRGQQVTLSCSPISGHRSVSWYQQTPGQGLQFLFEYFSETQRNKGNFPGRFSGRQFSNSRSEMNVSTLELGDSALYLCASSSDRVGETQYFGPGTRLLVL.

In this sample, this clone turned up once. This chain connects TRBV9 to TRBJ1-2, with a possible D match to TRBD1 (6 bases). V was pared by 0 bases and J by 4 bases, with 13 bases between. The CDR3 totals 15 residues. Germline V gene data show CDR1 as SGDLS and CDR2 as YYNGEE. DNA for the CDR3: TGTGCCAGCAGCGTAGTAACAGGGCCCTCCTATGGCTACACCTTC. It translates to CASSVVTGPSYGYTF.

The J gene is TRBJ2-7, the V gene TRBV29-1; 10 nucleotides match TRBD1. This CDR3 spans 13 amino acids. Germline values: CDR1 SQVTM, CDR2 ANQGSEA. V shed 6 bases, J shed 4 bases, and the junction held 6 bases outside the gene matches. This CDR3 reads CSVDRGLGYEQYF. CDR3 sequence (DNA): TGCAGCGTCGACAGGGGGCTCGGTTACGAGCAGTACTTC.

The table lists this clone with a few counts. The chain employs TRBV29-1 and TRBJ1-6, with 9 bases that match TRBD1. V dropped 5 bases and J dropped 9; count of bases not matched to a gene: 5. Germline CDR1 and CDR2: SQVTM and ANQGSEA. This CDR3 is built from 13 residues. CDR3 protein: CSVRTGAGSPLHF. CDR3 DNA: TGCAGCGTTCGGACAGGGGCGGGTTCACCCCTCCACTTT.

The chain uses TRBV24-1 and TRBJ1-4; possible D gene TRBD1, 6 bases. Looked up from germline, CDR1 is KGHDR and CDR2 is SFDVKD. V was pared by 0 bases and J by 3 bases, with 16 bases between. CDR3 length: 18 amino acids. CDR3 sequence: CATSDLHRRGVANEKLFF. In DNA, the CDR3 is TGTGCCACCAGTGATTTGCATCGCAGGGGCGTAGCTAATGAAAAACTGTTTTTT.

The CDR3 loop is CASSQGQTRKETQYF. CDR3 in DNA: TGTGCCAGCAGCCAAGGACAGACCAGAAAAGAGACCCAGTACTTC. The J gene is TRBJ2-5, the V gene TRBV6-2 or TRBV6-3, with D possibly matching TRBD1 (6 bases). The CDR3 is 15 residues long. Trimming cost V 6 bases and J 3 bases, with 17 bases left between them. Per the germline V gene, CDR1 is MNHEY and CDR2 is SVGEGT.

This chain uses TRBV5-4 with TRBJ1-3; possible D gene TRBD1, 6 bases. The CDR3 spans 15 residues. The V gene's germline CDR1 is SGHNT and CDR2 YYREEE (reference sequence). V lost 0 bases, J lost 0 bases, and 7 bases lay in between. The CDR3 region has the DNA TGTGCCAGCAGCTTGGGGGGGCTCTCTGGAAACACCATATATTTT. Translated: CASSLGGLSGNTIYF.

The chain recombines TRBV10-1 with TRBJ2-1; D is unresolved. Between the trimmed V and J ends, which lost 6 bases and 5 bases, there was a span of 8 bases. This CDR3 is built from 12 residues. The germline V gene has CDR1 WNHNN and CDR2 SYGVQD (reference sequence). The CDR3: CASSRHNNEQFF. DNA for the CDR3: TGCGCCAGCAGCAGACACAACAATGAGCAGTTCTTC.

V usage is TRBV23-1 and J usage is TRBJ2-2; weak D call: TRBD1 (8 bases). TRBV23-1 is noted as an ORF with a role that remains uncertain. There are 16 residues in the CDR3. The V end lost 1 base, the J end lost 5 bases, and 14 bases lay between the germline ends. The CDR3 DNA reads TGCGCCAGCAGTCAATACGGACAGGGAGGGACCGGGGAGCTGTTTTTT. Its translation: CASSQYGQGGTGELFF.

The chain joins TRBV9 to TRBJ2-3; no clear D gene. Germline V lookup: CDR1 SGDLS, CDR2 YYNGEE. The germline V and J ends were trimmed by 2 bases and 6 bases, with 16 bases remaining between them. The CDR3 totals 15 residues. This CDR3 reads CASSVLSSGLDTQYF. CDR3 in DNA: TGTGCCAGCAGCGTCCTCTCCTCGGGTTTGGATACGCAGTATTTT.

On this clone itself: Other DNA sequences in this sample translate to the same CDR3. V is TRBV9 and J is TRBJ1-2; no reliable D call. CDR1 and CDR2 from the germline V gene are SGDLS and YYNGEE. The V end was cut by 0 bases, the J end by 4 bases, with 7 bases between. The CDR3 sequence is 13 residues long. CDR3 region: CASSVDRSYGYTF. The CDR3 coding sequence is TGTGCCAGCAGCGTAGACCGGTCCTATGGCTACACCTTC.

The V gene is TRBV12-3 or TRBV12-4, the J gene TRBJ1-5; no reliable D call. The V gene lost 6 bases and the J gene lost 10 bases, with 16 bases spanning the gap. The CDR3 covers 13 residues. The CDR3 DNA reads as TGTGCCAGCAGCCCTACGGCGGCATCCCCCCAGCATTTT. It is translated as CASSPTAASPQHF.

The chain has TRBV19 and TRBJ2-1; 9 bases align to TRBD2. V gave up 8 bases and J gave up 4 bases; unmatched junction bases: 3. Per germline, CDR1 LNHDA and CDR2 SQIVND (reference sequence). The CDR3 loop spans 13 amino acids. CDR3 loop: CASQRGAYNEQFF. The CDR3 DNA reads TGTGCCAGTCAGCGGGGGGCATACAATGAGCAGTTCTTC.

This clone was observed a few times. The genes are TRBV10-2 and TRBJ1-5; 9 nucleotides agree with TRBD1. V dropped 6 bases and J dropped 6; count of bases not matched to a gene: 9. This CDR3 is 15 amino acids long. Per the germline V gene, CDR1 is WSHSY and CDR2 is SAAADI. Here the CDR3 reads CASSTTGGRLQPQHF. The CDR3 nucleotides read TGCGCCAGCAGCACCACAGGGGGCCGACTTCAGCCCCAGCATTTT.

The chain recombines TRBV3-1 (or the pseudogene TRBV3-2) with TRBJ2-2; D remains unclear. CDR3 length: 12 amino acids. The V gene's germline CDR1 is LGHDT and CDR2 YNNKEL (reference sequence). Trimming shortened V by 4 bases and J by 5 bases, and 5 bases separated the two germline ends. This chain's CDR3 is CASSPSTGELFF. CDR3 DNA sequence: TGTGCCAGCAGCCCCTCGACCGGGGAGCTGTTTTTT.

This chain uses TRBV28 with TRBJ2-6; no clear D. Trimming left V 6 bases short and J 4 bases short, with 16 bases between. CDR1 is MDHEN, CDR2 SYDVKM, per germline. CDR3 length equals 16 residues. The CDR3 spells CASRLKVERGANVLTF. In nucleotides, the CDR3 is TGTGCCAGCAGACTAAAGGTGGAGAGGGGGGCCAACGTCCTGACTTTC.

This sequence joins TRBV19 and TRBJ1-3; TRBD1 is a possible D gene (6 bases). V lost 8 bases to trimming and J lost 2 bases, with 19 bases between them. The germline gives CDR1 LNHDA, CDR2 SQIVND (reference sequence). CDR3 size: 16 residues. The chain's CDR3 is CASLQGQAGAGNTIYF. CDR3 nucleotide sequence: TGTGCCAGTTTGCAGGGGCAGGCCGGCGCTGGAAACACCATATATTTT.